Each of the 32 T cell receptor beta chains below was sequenced from the same sample in a study of regulatory T cells in long-lasting Graves disease. This sample's time point: persistent/refractory GD, antithyroid drugs over 5 years with positive TRAb. The authors made the TCR library using RNA they extracted from PBMCs. Library construction for TCR beta used iRepertoire HTBI primers and Arm-PCR of CDR3 regions. TCRdb re-called the multiplex PCR reads through MiXCR, storing one row per CDR3 protein. The repertoire has around 450,000 distinct CDR3 sequences, roughly a fifth of them found once; the top ten carry around 7%. The source material was peripheral blood mononuclear cells (PBMCs), sampled when the disease was refractory, from a patient treated with antithyroid drugs. The receptor set was obtained from a female donor with Graves disease.

The chain uses TRBV5-1 and TRBJ2-2; 9 positions match TRBD2. Looked up from germline, CDR1 is SGHRS and CDR2 is YFSETQ. The junction had 10 bases not matched to a gene; V was cut back by 4 bases and J by 6 bases. CDR3 size: 16 residues. The CDR3 DNA is TGCGCCAGCAGCCAGGTGGGACTAGCCGCGGCCGGGGAGCTGTTTTTT. Amino acid sequence: CASSQVGLAAAGELFF.

On this clonotype: This sequence may be a read error, since a much larger clone differs from it by one base. This rearrangement joins TRBV12-3 or TRBV12-4 to TRBJ1-5, with D hard to call. CDR3 length equals 14 residues. The CDR3 loop reads CASSVLYSNRPQHF. The CDR3 bases are TGTGCCAGCTCCGTTCTATATAGCAATCGGCCCCAGCATTTT.

In this sample, this clonotype turned up a few times. This chain connects TRBV6-9 to TRBJ1-2; TRBD1 aligns across 7 bases. CDR3 length equals 18 residues. Trimming cost V 3 bases and J 8 bases; bases outside gene matches: 21. Looked up from germline, CDR1 is MNHGY and CDR2 is SVAAGI. CDR3 region: CASSYALQGQSLERGYTF. The CDR3 DNA reads as TGTGCCAGCAGTTACGCGTTACAGGGGCAATCCCTTGAGCGGGGCTACACCTTC.

There are many counts of this clonotype. The genes are TRBV12-3 or TRBV12-4 and TRBJ1-1; D remains unclear. V lost 0 bases, J lost 5 bases, and 13 bases lay in between. The CDR3 spans 15 residues. The CDR3 sequence: CASSLAGSVWTEAFF. CDR3 DNA sequence: TGTGCCAGCAGTTTAGCGGGGAGTGTGTGGACTGAAGCTTTCTTT.

This clonotype has ten or more counts. The chain combines TRBV11-2 with TRBJ1-1, with D unresolved. Trimming stripped 4 bases from V and 6 bases from J, with 9 bases between. The CDR3 loop spans 12 amino acids. Germline loops: CDR1 SGHAT, CDR2 FQNNGV. In DNA form, the CDR3 reads TGTGCCAGCAGCTACTTGGGATCTGAAGCTTTCTTT. Its translation: CASSYLGSEAFF.

V gene TRBV7-9 combines with J gene TRBJ1-1; D uncertain. CDR3 length: 13 residues. Deletions cut 1 base from V and 4 bases from J, with 7 bases between. From germline, CDR1 is SEHNR and CDR2 FQNEAQ (reference sequence). CDR3 sequence (DNA): TGTGCCAGCAGCTTAGGCGAACGCACTGAAGCTTTCTTT. This encodes CASSLGERTEAFF.

This clonotype was observed many times. The CDR3: CASSLIGGNQHF. The CDR3 bases are TGTGCCAGCAGTTTAATCGGTGGAAACCAGCATTTT. The chain carries TRBV28 and TRBJ1-5; D not resolved. V was pared by 2 bases and J by 12 bases, with 11 bases between. This CDR3 is built from 12 residues. Germline-derived CDR1 and CDR2 are MDHEN and SYDVKM. Together with reference TRBV28 and TRBJ1-5, the CDR3 gives the full variable domain: DVKVTQSSRYLVKRTGEKVFLECVQDMDHENMFWYRQDPGLGLRLIYFSYDVKMKEKGDIPEGYSVSREKKERFSLILESASTNQTSMYLCASSLIGGNQHFGDGTRLSIL.

In regard to this clonotype: At one of its ends the junction is not consistent with the germline gene, which may arise from a read error. V usage is TRBV20-1 and J usage is TRBJ2-7; tentative D call: TRBD2 (6 bases). This CDR3 contains 13 residues. CDR1 and CDR2 (germline): DFQATT, SNEGSKA (reference sequence). CDR3 nucleotides: TGCAGTGCTAGAGCCGGGAGCCGAGGCGAGCAGTGCTTC. It translates to CSARAGSRGEQCF.

The genes are TRBV2 and TRBJ2-2; D is ambiguous. V dropped 7 bases and J dropped 3 bases, with 15 bases sitting between them. CDR1 and CDR2 (germline): SNHLY, FYNNEI. The CDR3 runs 15 residues. The CDR3 DNA follows: TGTGCCAGCACTTCAAAAGGAATGTACACCGGGGAGCTGTTTTTT. Translated: CASTSKGMYTGELFF.

This clonotype has a handful of counts. DNA of the CDR3: TGTGCCAGCAGTCTAAAAGACAGGCCCACCGGGGAGCTGTTTTTT. This sequence encodes CASSLKDRPTGELFF. This chain connects TRBV12-3 or TRBV12-4 to TRBJ2-2, with D tentatively TRBD1 (6 bases). V was pared by 5 bases and J by 4 bases, with 14 bases between. The CDR3 loop spans 15 amino acids.

The chain links TRBV29-1 to TRBJ1-2; no clear D gene. V lost 7 bases and J 3 bases, leaving 12 bases between the germline ends. The CDR3 is 12 amino acids. Germline loops: CDR1 SQVTM, CDR2 ANQGSEA. Here the CDR3 DNA reads TGCAGCGCCCGGACGGGTGACTATGGCTACACCTTC. The encoded protein is CSARTGDYGYTF.

Points on this clonotype: This may arise from a read error, as a much more abundant clone is one base away. The chain carries TRBV27 and TRBJ1-5, with D tentatively TRBD1 (5 bases). Germline V gives CDR1 MNHEY, CDR2 SMNVEV (reference sequence). The CDR3 consists of 15 residues. This chain's CDR3 is CAGSLLGDSNQPQHF. Here the CDR3 DNA reads TGTGCCGGCAGCCTTTTAGGGGATAGCAATCAGCCCCAGCATTTT.

This clonotype was recorded many times. The rearrangement joins TRBV11-2 to TRBJ2-2; weak D call: TRBD2 (5 bases). CDR3 length: 17 residues. V was clipped by 1 base and J by 5 bases, with 17 bases between them. The germline V gene has CDR1 SGHAT and CDR2 FQNNGV. CDR3 nucleotide sequence: TGTGCCAGCAGCTTAGTCGGAGGCGTGCGCAGGACCGGGGAGCTGTTTTTT. This translates into CASSLVGGVRRTGELFF.

The V gene is TRBV19, the J gene TRBJ1-5; no clear D. V was shortened by 5 bases and J by 7 bases, with 15 bases between the two germline ends. This CDR3 contains 14 residues. Germline lookup yields CDR1 LNHDA and CDR2 SQIVND (reference sequence). The CDR3 loop reads CASSSPGKIQPQHF. The CDR3 DNA reads as TGTGCCAGTAGTTCCCCGGGGAAAATACAGCCCCAGCATTTT.

This clonotype was counted many times. The chain carries TRBV27 and TRBJ1-3; 7 nucleotides align to TRBD1. CDR3 size: 15 residues. The V segment lost 5 bases and the J segment 0 bases; nucleotides outside the gene matches: 4. Germline CDR1 MNHEY, CDR2 SMNVEV (reference sequence). The CDR3, as DNA: TGTGCCAGCAGTCCGACAGGGTACTCTGGAAACACCATATATTTT. It encodes CASSPTGYSGNTIYF.

This chain uses TRBV20-1 with TRBJ1-2; D unclear. CDR1 is DFQATT, CDR2 SNEGSKA, per germline (reference sequence). The V end was cut by 1 base, the J end by 0 bases, with 6 bases between. The CDR3 contains 13 residues. For the CDR3, the DNA is TGCAGTGCTAGAGCGGATTCTAACTATGGCTACACCTTC. Protein sequence: CSARADSNYGYTF.

The chain links TRBV12-3 or TRBV12-4 to TRBJ2-5, with a weak D call TRBD1 (6 bases). V dropped 6 bases and J dropped 2 bases, with 13 bases sitting between them. The CDR3 covers 14 residues. Written as DNA, the CDR3 is TGTGCCAGCAGATTGGGACAAAATCAAGAGACCCAGTACTTC. This translates into CASRLGQNQETQYF.

This clonotype was observed at least ten times. This sequence joins TRBV24-1 and TRBJ2-5, with D uncertain. In germline, CDR1 is KGHDR, CDR2 SFDVKD. There are 16 residues in the CDR3. V was shortened by 4 bases and J by 6 bases, with 20 bases between the two germline ends. CDR3 sequence (DNA): TGTGCCACCAGTGACGCTGGCCCCCGGCTCTGGAAGACCCAGTACTTC. This translates into CATSDAGPRLWKTQYF.

The chain carries TRBV9 and TRBJ2-5; TRBD1 might be the D (6 bases). The CDR3 is 15 amino acids. The V end lost 3 bases, the J end lost 4 bases, and 16 bases lay between the germline ends. Germline CDR1 SGDLS, CDR2 YYNGEE. CDR3 nucleotide sequence: TGTGCCAGCAGCGGGGGGACAACTGTCGGAGAGACCCAGTACTTC. Protein: CASSGGTTVGETQYF.

In its sample, this clonotype was seen a few times. The genes are TRBV7-9 and TRBJ2-2; 7 bases fit TRBD1. The germline V gene has CDR1 SEHNR and CDR2 FQNEAQ (reference sequence). V shed 2 bases, J shed 4 bases, and the junction held 7 bases outside the gene matches. CDR3 size: 16 residues. The DNA for the CDR3 is TGTGCCAGCAGCTTAATCTCGGGACAGATCACCGGGGAGCTGTTTTTT. Its protein is CASSLISGQITGELFF. The whole variable domain, filled in from reference TRBV7-9 and TRBJ2-2, reads DTGVSQNPRHKITKRGQNVTFRCDPISEHNRLYWYRQTLGQGPEFLTYFQNEAQLEKSRLLSDRFSAERPKGSFSTLEIQRTEQGDSAMYLCASSLISGQITGELFFGEGSRLTVL.

The chain has TRBV25-1 and TRBJ2-1, with TRBD1 matching 10 bases. The J segment lost 9 bases and the V segment lost 3 bases, leaving 5 bases of the junction unmatched. The CDR3 has 14 residues. Germline V gene lookup returns CDR1 MGHDK and CDR2 SYGVNS. CDR3 amino acids: CASSDLTGGSEQFF. CDR3 sequence (DNA): TGTGCCAGCAGTGACCTGACAGGGGGCAGTGAGCAGTTCTTC.

In this sample, this clonotype turned up many times. V and J are TRBV3-1 and TRBJ1-1; weak D call: TRBD1 (5 bases). Deletions cut 0 bases from V and 1 base from J, with 12 bases between. This CDR3 comprises 16 residues. CDR1 is LGHDT, CDR2 YNNKEL, per germline (reference sequence). The DNA for the CDR3 is TGTGCCAGCAGCCAAGAGGGCAGGGAGCCGAACACTGAAGCTTTCTTT. Translated, it gives CASSQEGREPNTEAFF.

This clonotype was seen only a few times. The chain employs TRBV27 and TRBJ1-4, with D perhaps matching TRBD1 (5 bases). CDR1 MNHEY and CDR2 SMNVEV come from the germline V gene (reference sequence). The length of the CDR3 is 15 residues. Trimming pared 1 base from V and 4 bases from J, leaving 10 bases between. The CDR3 nucleotides read TGTGCCAGCAGTTTATTGGGGGGACTTAATGAAAAACTGTTTTTT. Its protein product is CASSLLGGLNEKLFF.

The gene calls are TRBV5-1 and TRBJ2-4, with 12 bases matching TRBD2. The J segment lost 8 bases and the V segment lost 0 bases, leaving 12 bases of the junction unmatched. Germline CDR1 reads SGHRS; CDR2 reads YFSETQ. CDR3 length equals 18 residues. This chain's CDR3 is CASSLGTSGIVGSDIQYF. CDR3 DNA: TGCGCCAGCAGCTTGGGGACTAGCGGGATTGTGGGCAGCGACATTCAGTACTTC.

This clonotype was seen more than once but under ten times. This chain uses TRBV7-3 with TRBJ2-7; 7 nucleotides line up with TRBD2. The CDR3 runs to 15 residues. The V and J ends lost 2 bases and 0 bases, in that order; junction bases with no gene match: 4. Germline V lookup: CDR1 SGHTA, CDR2 FQGTGA. The CDR3 nucleotides read TGTGCCAGCAGCTTACAAGCGGGGCTCTCCTACGAGCAGTACTTC. It codes for CASSLQAGLSYEQYF.

In this sample, this clonotype turned up many times. This sequence joins TRBV12-3 or TRBV12-4 and TRBJ1-2; D is unclear. The CDR3 runs 14 residues. Deletions cut 3 bases from V and 7 bases from J, with 15 bases between. CDR3 region: CASSFESGPGGYTF. The CDR3 DNA is TGTGCCAGCAGTTTTGAGTCCGGGCCTGGTGGCTACACCTTC.

This clonotype was seen only a few times. This chain connects TRBV12-3 or TRBV12-4 to TRBJ1-5; a weak D match, TRBD1 (5 bases). The CDR3 is made up of 20 amino acids. With 6 bases removed from V and 6 bases from J, the gap between germline ends came to 33 bases. The CDR3 nucleotides read TGTGCCAGCAGCCAAGGAGCCGGGGGAGATAGGCGGATGGGGGGTCAGCCCCAGCATTTT. Protein product: CASSQGAGGDRRMGGQPQHF.

Concerning this clonotype itself: Sequence at one end of the junction differs from germline and may be a read error. The V gene is TRBV2, the J gene TRBJ2-5, with no clear D. Germline assignment: CDR1 SNHLY and CDR2 FYNNEI. The CDR3 contains 16 residues. This CDR3 is CASSEGPEVYQEAQYF. The CDR3 nucleotides read TGTGCCAGCAGTGAAGGGCCTGAAGTGTACCAAGAGGCCCAGTACTTC. Filled out from reference TRBV2 and TRBJ2-5, the complete variable domain reads EPEVTQTPSHQVTQMGQEVILRCVPISNHLYFYWYRQILGQKVEFLVSFYNNEISEKSEIFDDQFSVERPDGSNFTLKIRSTKLEDSAMYFCASSEGPEVYQEAQYFGPGTRLLVL.

Turning to this clonotype: This sequence may be a read error, since a much larger clone differs from it by one base. V is TRBV10-3 and J is TRBJ1-2; D unresolved. The CDR3 sequence is 11 residues long. Germline V gene lookup returns CDR1 ENHRY and CDR2 SYGVKD. The CDR3 sequence is CTIGTKGGYTF. In DNA, the CDR3 is TGTACCATCGGTACAAAGGGTGGCTACACCTTC.

This clonotype has a handful of counts. This chain links TRBV7-9 with TRBJ2-5; no reliable D call. The CDR3 has 13 amino acids. Germline CDR1 is SEHNR and CDR2 is FQNEAQ (reference sequence). V was pared by 4 bases and J by 4 bases, with 10 bases between. The CDR3 nucleotides read TGTGCCAGCAGCTCCAATATGGTAGAGACCCAGTACTTC. Its protein product is CASSSNMVETQYF.

This clonotype was detected many times. This chain joins TRBV28 and TRBJ1-2, with D unclear. Trimming left V 5 bases short and J 8 bases short, with 9 bases between. This CDR3 spans 11 amino acids. Germline assignment: CDR1 MDHEN and CDR2 SYDVKM. For the CDR3, the DNA is TGTGCCAGCAGTCCGGAAGACGGCTACACCTTC. Residues: CASSPEDGYTF.

As to this clonotype: A single base is all that separates this from a far larger clone, so a read error is likely. The chain couples TRBV6-1 to TRBJ2-5; 7 bases are shared with TRBD1. The CDR3 consists of 13 residues. Germline V gene sequence: CDR1 MNHNS, CDR2 SASEGT. The CDR3 nucleotides are TGTGCCAGCAGTCGGGACAGACAAGAGACCCAGTGCTTC. Amino acids: CASSRDRQETQCF.